This passage covers 10 T cell receptor beta chains from one sample sequenced in a study of T-cell reconstitution after alpha-beta-depleted transplantation in children. Preparation of the TCRbeta library was carried out with unique molecular identifiers. In TCRdb, the PCR reads were re-called with MiXCR into one record per CDR3 protein. The sample holds almost 250,000 distinct CDR3 sequences, 20% to 30% seen once. The starting material was PBMCs, obtained before TCRalphabeta/CD19-depleted stem cell transplant. The source of these receptors is a girl aged 2 to 10 with Fanconi anemia, due to receive a stem cell transplant.

This clonotype has ten or more counts. The chain uses TRBV20-1 and TRBJ2-7; TRBD2 matches at 12 bases. The CDR3 loop spans 16 amino acids. J was trimmed by 2 bases and V by 6 bases; bases with no gene match: 11. Looked up from germline, CDR1 is DFQATT and CDR2 is SNEGSKA (reference sequence). The CDR3 DNA reads TGCAGTGCCCCGTCCGGGACTAGCGGGCGGACCTACGAGCAGTACTTC. It is translated as CSAPSGTSGRTYEQYF.

This clonotype showed up many times. The chain is built from TRBV6-6 and TRBJ1-2, with D hard to call. The V end was cut by 3 bases, the J end by 8 bases, with 10 bases between. Germline CDR1 and CDR2: MNHNY and SVGAGI (reference sequence). The CDR3 runs to 12 residues. The CDR3 nucleotides read TGTGCCAGCAGTTATAGCCTAGGGGGCTACACCTTC. It codes for CASSYSLGGYTF.

This clonotype was counted only a few times. The chain carries TRBV24-1 and TRBJ2-5, with TRBD2 matching over 8 bases. J gave up 2 bases and V 2 bases, and 9 bases lay outside the gene matches. Germline-derived CDR1 and CDR2 are KGHDR and SFDVKD. This CDR3 has 17 amino acids. The CDR3 region has the DNA TGTGCCACCAGTGATTCTTATAGCGGGGCCACGCAAGAGACCCAGTACTTC. Translating gives CATSDSYSGATQETQYF.

Only a few counts were recorded for this clonotype. This chain connects TRBV7-2 to TRBJ2-5; D unclear. Germline CDR1 and CDR2: SGHTA and FQGNSA. The length of the CDR3 is 14 residues. Trimming shortened V by 3 bases and J by 5 bases, and 13 bases separated the two germline ends. This CDR3 reads CASSLALKWETQYF. CDR3 bases: TGTGCCAGCAGCTTGGCACTTAAGTGGGAGACCCAGTACTTC.

The chain couples TRBV7-9 to TRBJ1-6; no clear D gene. V dropped 4 bases and J dropped 5 bases, with 6 bases sitting between them. There are 13 residues in the CDR3. Germline V lookup: CDR1 SEHNR, CDR2 FQNEAQ (reference sequence). CDR3 sequence reads: CASSSINNSPLHF. For the CDR3, the DNA is TGTGCCAGCAGCTCGATAAATAATTCACCCCTCCACTTT. Full variable domain (remainder filled in from reference TRBV7-9 and TRBJ1-6): DTGVSQNPRHKITKRGQNVTFRCDPISEHNRLYWYRQTLGQGPEFLTYFQNEAQLEKSRLLSDRFSAERPKGSFSTLEIQRTEQGDSAMYLCASSSINNSPLHFGNGTRLTVT.

The chain carries TRBV20-1 and TRBJ2-3; TRBD2 matches at 11 bases. V lost 3 bases to trimming and J lost 5 bases; unmatched junction nucleotides: 16. In germline, CDR1 is DFQATT, CDR2 SNEGSKA (reference sequence). The CDR3 sequence is 18 residues long. The CDR3 loop reads CSASKDGTSGPHGDTQYF. In DNA form, the CDR3 reads TGCAGTGCTAGTAAGGATGGGACTAGCGGACCTCATGGAGATACGCAGTATTTT.

The V gene is TRBV7-3, the J gene TRBJ2-4; 10 bases are a match to TRBD2. V trimming: 2 bases; J trimming: 6 bases; junction bases outside the gene matches: 4. The CDR3 contains 15 residues. Germline CDR1 is SGHTA and CDR2 is FQGTGA. The CDR3 nucleotides read TGTGCCAGCAGCTTAGACCGGACTAGCGGAAACATTCAGTACTTC. Protein sequence: CASSLDRTSGNIQYF.

There are many counts of this clonotype. The rearrangement links TRBV20-1 to TRBJ2-7; TRBD1 matches 10 bases. The CDR3 runs 16 residues. V lost 0 bases, J lost 6 bases, and 11 bases stayed unmatched. Germline V gene data show CDR1 as DFQATT and CDR2 as SNEGSKA (reference sequence). This CDR3 is CSARDHDRDRGREQYF. The CDR3 DNA reads TGCAGTGCTAGAGATCATGATCGGGACAGGGGTCGCGAGCAGTACTTC.

At least ten counts were recorded for this clonotype. This chain connects TRBV12-3 or TRBV12-4 to TRBJ2-1; 8 positions agree with TRBD2. This CDR3 has 16 amino acids. V lost 6 bases and J lost 2; bases outside the gene matches: 9. The CDR3 region is CASRPAGTRAYNEQFF. The DNA of the CDR3 is TGTGCCAGCAGACCCGCAGGGACTAGAGCCTACAATGAGCAGTTCTTC.

This chain uses TRBV20-1 with TRBJ2-2, with D perhaps TRBD1 (5 bases). This CDR3 comprises 14 residues. CDR1 DFQATT and CDR2 SNEGSKA come from the germline V gene (reference sequence). The V end was cut by 3 bases, the J end by 8 bases, with 16 bases between. CDR3 sequence: CSASHPPGLGELFF. CDR3 nucleotide sequence: TGCAGTGCTAGCCATCCCCCAGGGCTAGGGGAGCTGTTTTTT.